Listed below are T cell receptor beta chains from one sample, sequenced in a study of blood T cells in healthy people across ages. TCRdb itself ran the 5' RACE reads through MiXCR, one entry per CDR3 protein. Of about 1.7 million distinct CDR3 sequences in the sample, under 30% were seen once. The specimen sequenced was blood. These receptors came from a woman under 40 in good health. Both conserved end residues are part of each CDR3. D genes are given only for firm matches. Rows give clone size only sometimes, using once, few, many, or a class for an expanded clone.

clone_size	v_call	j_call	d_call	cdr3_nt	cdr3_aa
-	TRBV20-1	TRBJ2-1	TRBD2	TGCAGTGCTAGAGATACAAGCGGGGGGGTTGGCGATGAGCAGTTCTTC	CSARDTSGGVGDEQFF
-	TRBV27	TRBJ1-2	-	TGTGCCAGCAGGGGGGTTGCCGCTGTGGGAGGCTACACCTTC	CASRGVAAVGGYTF
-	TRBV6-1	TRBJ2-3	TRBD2	TGTGCCAGCAGGAAACTAGCGGGGGCCGTCGGCACAGATACGCAGTATTTT	CASRKLAGAVGTDTQYF
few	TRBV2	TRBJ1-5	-	TGTGCCAGCAGGGATACAGGCCCAAATCAGCCCCAGCATTTT	CASRDTGPNQPQHF
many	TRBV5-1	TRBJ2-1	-	TGCGCCAGCTTTCTCGGTCCCCCGTTAGAGGGTGAGCAGTTCTTC	CASFLGPPLEGEQFF
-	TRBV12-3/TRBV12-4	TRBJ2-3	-	TGTGCCAGCAGTTTGTCGTGGTTGGTCGGGGCAGATGCGGAGTATTTT	CASSLSWLVGADAEYF
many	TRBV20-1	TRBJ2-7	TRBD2	TGCAGTGCTAGAACCTGGGGAGGGGTAGCTAGCGGGGGAATGACCTACGAGCAGTACTTC	CSARTWGGVASGGMTYEQYF
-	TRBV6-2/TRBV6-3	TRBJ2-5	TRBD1	TGTGTCAGCAGTTACGAGGGACAGGGTTCCAATGAGCAGTACTTC	CVSSYEGQGSNEQYF
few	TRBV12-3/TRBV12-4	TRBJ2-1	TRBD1	TGTGCCAGCAGTTTCACCGGGACAGGGGCGGGTCGGCAGTTCTTC	CASSFTGTGAGRQFF
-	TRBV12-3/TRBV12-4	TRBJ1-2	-	TGTGCCAGCAGAGCTAGACATCGCTACACCTTC	CASRARHRYTF
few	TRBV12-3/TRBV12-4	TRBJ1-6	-	TGTGCCAGCAGTTACAGGGCTGTCCCAAATTCACCCCTCCACTTT	CASSYRAVPNSPLHF
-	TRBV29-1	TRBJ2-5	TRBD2	TGCAGCTTCGGGACTAGCGTACGGGGGACCCAGTACTTC	CSFGTSVRGTQYF
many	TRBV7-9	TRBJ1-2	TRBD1	TGTGCCAGCAGACGCCCTAATGCAGGGGGGCTTAACTATGGCTACACCTTC	CASRRPNAGGLNYGYTF
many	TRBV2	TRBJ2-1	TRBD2	TGTGCCAGCAGCGACACTAGCGGTTCCTACAATGAGCAGTTCTTC	CASSDTSGSYNEQFF
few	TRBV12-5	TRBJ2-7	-	TGTGCTAGTGGTTTGAACGGCCCCCCGCAACACGAGCAGTACTTC	CASGLNGPPQHEQYF
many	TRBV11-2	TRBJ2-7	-	TGTGCCAGCAGCTTAGGGCCGGTCGAGCAGTACTTC	CASSLGPVEQYF
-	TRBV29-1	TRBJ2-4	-	TGCAGCGTTGAATCATCCGAGGGGATAAGAGACATTCAGTACTTC	CSVESSEGIRDIQYF
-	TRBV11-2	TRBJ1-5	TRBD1	TGTGCCAGCAGCTTAGATCTTAACCCAGGGGGGGCGTTCGGTCAGCCCCAGCATTTT	CASSLDLNPGGAFGQPQHF
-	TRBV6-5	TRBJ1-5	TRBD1	TGTGCCAGCAGCCCAACAGGGGTAGGCGATCAGCCCCAGCATTTT	CASSPTGVGDQPQHF
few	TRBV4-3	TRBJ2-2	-	TGCGCCAGCAGCCTCTTCCCCGGGACCGGGGAGCTGTTTTTT	CASSLFPGTGELFF
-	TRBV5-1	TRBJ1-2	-	TGCGCCAGCAGCTTAGGACATGAGGGCTACACCTTC	CASSLGHEGYTF
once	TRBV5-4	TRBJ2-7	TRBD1	TGTGCCAGCAGCTTGGGTCTTTGGCGGGACAGGGGTCGCGAGCAGTACTTC	CASSLGLWRDRGREQYF
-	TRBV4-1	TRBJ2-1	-	TGCGCCAGCAGCCAGGTTGCCAGGGAAGTTTACAATGAGCAGTTCTTC	CASSQVAREVYNEQFF
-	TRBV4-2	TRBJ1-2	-	TGTGCCAGCAGCCAAGACATACAGATCTATGGCTACACCTTC	CASSQDIQIYGYTF
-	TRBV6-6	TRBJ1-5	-	TGTGCCAGCAGGATGGACACGAATCAGCCCCAGCATTTT	CASRMDTNQPQHF
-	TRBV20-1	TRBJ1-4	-	TGCAGTGCTAGAGGTCGAGGGGGTCATGAAAAACTGTTTTTT	CSARGRGGHEKLFF
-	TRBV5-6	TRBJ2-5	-	TGTGCCAGCAGTGACTATAACGTCCAAGAGACCCAGTACTTC	CASSDYNVQETQYF
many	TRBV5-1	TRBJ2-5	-	TGCGCCAGCAGCGCCGGGACCTCTGAGACCCAGTACTTC	CASSAGTSETQYF
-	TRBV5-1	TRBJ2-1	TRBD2	TGCGCCAGCAGCCGAGGAGGACTAGCGGGCACACCCAATGAGCAGTTCTTC	CASSRGGLAGTPNEQFF
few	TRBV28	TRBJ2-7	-	TGTGCCAGCAGTCCTTCCCCGGGGGCATCCTACGAGCAGTACTTC	CASSPSPGASYEQYF
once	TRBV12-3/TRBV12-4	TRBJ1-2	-	TGTGCCAGCAGCCTCGGGGGGGCCGCTACTAACTATGGCTACACCTTC	CASSLGGAATNYGYTF
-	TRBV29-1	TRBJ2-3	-	TGCAGCGTTGATAGCGCTTTGGGGGGCACAGATACGCAGTATTTT	CSVDSALGGTDTQYF
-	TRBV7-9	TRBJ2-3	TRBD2	TGTGCCAGCAGCTTACTACCCCGGAGCGGGAGTGGCACAGATACGCAGTATTTT	CASSLLPRSGSGTDTQYF
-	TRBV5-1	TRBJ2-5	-	TGCGCCGGCAGCTTAGACGGCGTCCGGACCCAGTACTTC	CAGSLDGVRTQYF
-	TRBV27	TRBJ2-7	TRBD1	TGTGCCAGCAGTGTCGCGGGACAGGGAGTTTACGAGCAGTACTTC	CASSVAGQGVYEQYF
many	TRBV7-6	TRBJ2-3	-	TGTGCCAGCAGCTCAGGACAGTACACAGATACGCAGTATTTT	CASSSGQYTDTQYF
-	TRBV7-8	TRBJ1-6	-	TGTGCCAGCAGCCCGAGCTTCAGGAATCTTTCGGGAACCCTCCACTTT	CASSPSFRNLSGTLHF